A selection of T cell receptor beta chains follows, all from one sample in a study of cytomegalovirus exposure and HLA in healthy donors. TCRdb's copy holds only in-frame clones and misses some; the assay was immunoSEQ multiplex PCR. The sample records fewer than 200,000 clones, roughly 78% being singletons. Specimen: PBMCs. These receptor sequences come from a middle-aged man in good health and CMV-seropositive. CDR3s include the opening cysteine and the closing phenylalanine or tryptophan. Each record gives: D gene, clone size, J gene, V gene, CDR3 DNA, CDR3 protein. A D gene is named only where the DNA matches it firmly. Only some rows state a clone size, as once, few, many or a class for expanded clones.

d_gene: -
abundance: few
j_gene: TRBJ1-2
v_gene: TRBV5-4
CDR3nt: TGTGCCAGCAGCCCCGAGTCTCCTCACTATGGCTACACCTTC
CDR3aa: CASSPESPHYGYTF

d_gene: TRBD1
abundance: -
j_gene: TRBJ1-1
v_gene: TRBV5-8
CDR3nt: TGTGCCAGCCCCGACAGGGGAAACACTGAAGCTTTCTTT
CDR3aa: CASPDRGNTEAFF

d_gene: TRBD1
abundance: -
j_gene: TRBJ1-6
v_gene: TRBV7-3
CDR3nt: TGTGCCAGCAGCTTAATGACAGGGGCAAATTCACCCCTCCACTTT
CDR3aa: CASSLMTGANSPLHF

d_gene: TRBD1
abundance: -
j_gene: TRBJ1-6
v_gene: TRBV5-1
CDR3nt: TGCGCCAGCAGCGACAGGGGTTCACCCCTCCACTTT
CDR3aa: CASSDRGSPLHF

d_gene: -
abundance: -
j_gene: TRBJ2-2
v_gene: TRBV7-2
CDR3nt: TGTGCCAGCAGCCTCGCGTCCGGGGAGCTGTTTTTT
CDR3aa: CASSLASGELFF

d_gene: TRBD1
abundance: -
j_gene: TRBJ1-1
v_gene: TRBV7-9
CDR3nt: TGTGCCAGCAGCCCCCAATTCCGGGACAGGGGGTTGAACACTGAAGCTTTCTTT
CDR3aa: CASSPQFRDRGLNTEAFF

d_gene: TRBD2
abundance: -
j_gene: TRBJ2-3
v_gene: TRBV4-3
CDR3nt: TGCGCCAGCAGCCGGGGACTAGCGGGGGCAGATACGCAGTATTTT
CDR3aa: CASSRGLAGADTQYF

d_gene: -
abundance: few
j_gene: TRBJ1-6
v_gene: TRBV7-3
CDR3nt: TGTGCCAGCAGCTTAACACAGACCAATTCACCCCTCCACTTT
CDR3aa: CASSLTQTNSPLHF

d_gene: TRBD1
abundance: -
j_gene: TRBJ2-2
v_gene: TRBV5-1
CDR3nt: TGCGCCAGCAGCTTGGGGGACAGGGCGAACACCGGGGAGCTGTTTTTT
CDR3aa: CASSLGDRANTGELFF

d_gene: -
abundance: -
j_gene: TRBJ1-6
v_gene: TRBV7-9
CDR3nt: TGTGCCAGCAGCTTCAACAGGGCTAATTCACCCCTCCACTTT
CDR3aa: CASSFNRANSPLHF

d_gene: -
abundance: -
j_gene: TRBJ1-2
v_gene: TRBV27
CDR3nt: TGTGCCAGCAGCTCCCATTTTACAGGGCTTAACTATGGCTACACCTTC
CDR3aa: CASSSHFTGLNYGYTF

d_gene: TRBD1
abundance: -
j_gene: TRBJ1-2
v_gene: TRBV19
CDR3nt: TGTGCCAGTAGCCGCGGACAGGGACTACGATATGGCTACACCTTC
CDR3aa: CASSRGQGLRYGYTF

d_gene: TRBD1
abundance: few
j_gene: TRBJ1-2
v_gene: TRBV7-8
CDR3nt: TGTGCCAGCAGAGACAAGAGAGGGGGCGACTATGGCTACACCTTC
CDR3aa: CASRDKRGGDYGYTF

d_gene: -
abundance: -
j_gene: TRBJ1-2
v_gene: TRBV27
CDR3nt: TGTGCCAGCAGTTCACAGGGAGGGAACTATGGCTACACCTTC
CDR3aa: CASSSQGGNYGYTF

d_gene: -
abundance: few
j_gene: TRBJ2-1
v_gene: TRBV7-3
CDR3nt: TGTGCCAGCAGCTTGGGGGCCGGGGGGTCCTACAATGAGCAGTTCTTC
CDR3aa: CASSLGAGGSYNEQFF

d_gene: -
abundance: few
j_gene: TRBJ2-7
v_gene: TRBV5-1
CDR3nt: TGCGCCAGCAGCTTGGTCGAGATAACACCTAGCTCCTACGAGCAGTACTTC
CDR3aa: CASSLVEITPSSYEQYF

d_gene: -
abundance: few
j_gene: TRBJ1-6
v_gene: TRBV4-2
CDR3nt: TGTGCCAGCAGCCAACCGGACAGATTTTATTCACCCCTCCACTTT
CDR3aa: CASSQPDRFYSPLHF

d_gene: -
abundance: -
j_gene: TRBJ1-4
v_gene: TRBV6-1
CDR3nt: TGTGCCAGCAGTGCCGGTTGGAGTGAGGGGTTTTTT
CDR3aa: CASSAGWSEGFF

d_gene: TRBD1
abundance: -
j_gene: TRBJ1-3
v_gene: TRBV7-9
CDR3nt: TGTGCCAGCAGCTTACCCACAGACAGGGTCACCATATATTTT
CDR3aa: CASSLPTDRVTIYF

d_gene: TRBD1
abundance: -
j_gene: TRBJ1-1
v_gene: TRBV5-1
CDR3nt: TGCGCCAGCAGCTCTGGTGCTCCGACAGGGGGGAACACTGAAGCTTTCTTT
CDR3aa: CASSSGAPTGGNTEAFF

d_gene: -
abundance: few
j_gene: TRBJ1-1
v_gene: TRBV6-5
CDR3nt: TGTGCCAGCAGTCCCGGCGGTGGGAACACTGAAGCTTTCTTT
CDR3aa: CASSPGGGNTEAFF

d_gene: TRBD1
abundance: -
j_gene: TRBJ2-1
v_gene: TRBV5-4
CDR3nt: TGTGCCAGCAGCTTCTGGGACAGGAAACACAATGAGCAGTTCTTC
CDR3aa: CASSFWDRKHNEQFF

d_gene: TRBD2
abundance: -
j_gene: TRBJ2-1
v_gene: TRBV6-5
CDR3nt: TGTGCCAGCAGTTACGGAGCGGGGGGGGTCTATGAGCAGTTCTTC
CDR3aa: CASSYGAGGVYEQFF

d_gene: TRBD1
abundance: -
j_gene: TRBJ1-6
v_gene: TRBV18
CDR3nt: TGTGCCAGCTCCTCTGGGACAGGGGACATTAATTCACCCCTCCACTTT
CDR3aa: CASSSGTGDINSPLHF

d_gene: -
abundance: -
j_gene: TRBJ2-5
v_gene: TRBV6-1
CDR3nt: TGTGCCAGCATTCCGGACAGGGAGGGAGAGACCCAGTACTTC
CDR3aa: CASIPDREGETQYF

d_gene: -
abundance: few
j_gene: TRBJ1-1
v_gene: TRBV6-6
CDR3nt: TGTGCCAGCAGTACAAAAATGATAAGGGGGAACACTGAAGCTTTCTTT
CDR3aa: CASSTKMIRGNTEAFF

d_gene: -
abundance: -
j_gene: TRBJ2-7
v_gene: TRBV10-3
CDR3nt: TGTGCCATAGAAGCACGGGGCGAGCAGTACTTC
CDR3aa: CAIEARGEQYF

d_gene: -
abundance: -
j_gene: TRBJ2-3
v_gene: TRBV7-3
CDR3nt: TGTGCCAGCAGCGTACAGGGTTATGGTACGCAGTATTTT
CDR3aa: CASSVQGYGTQYF

d_gene: -
abundance: -
j_gene: TRBJ1-4
v_gene: TRBV30
CDR3nt: TGTGCCTGGAGTTTAGGGGGTAATGAAAAACTGTTTTTT
CDR3aa: CAWSLGGNEKLFF

d_gene: -
abundance: few
j_gene: TRBJ1-1
v_gene: TRBV7-6
CDR3nt: TGTGCCAGCAGCTTAGTTTTAGAAAGGAACACTGAAGCTTTCTTT
CDR3aa: CASSLVLERNTEAFF

d_gene: TRBD2
abundance: few
j_gene: TRBJ2-3
v_gene: TRBV5-4
CDR3nt: TGTGCCAGCAGCTTGGAACTAGCGGGGATCTCAGATACGCAGTATTTT
CDR3aa: CASSLELAGISDTQYF

d_gene: -
abundance: -
j_gene: TRBJ1-5
v_gene: TRBV6-5
CDR3nt: TGTGCCAGCAGCCCCCGCGAGAGGGGCAATCAGCCCCAGCATTTT
CDR3aa: CASSPRERGNQPQHF

d_gene: -
abundance: -
j_gene: TRBJ2-7
v_gene: TRBV6-1
CDR3nt: TGTGCCAGTACAATCCATTCCCAGGGGTCCTACGAGCAGTACTTC
CDR3aa: CASTIHSQGSYEQYF

d_gene: -
abundance: -
j_gene: TRBJ1-1
v_gene: TRBV5-1
CDR3nt: TGCGCCAGCAGCTTCATCATGAACACTGAAGCTTTCTTT
CDR3aa: CASSFIMNTEAFF

d_gene: -
abundance: -
j_gene: TRBJ1-3
v_gene: TRBV18
CDR3nt: TGTGCCAGCTCACATGGACAGGGAAACACCATATATTTT
CDR3aa: CASSHGQGNTIYF

d_gene: TRBD1
abundance: few
j_gene: TRBJ1-1
v_gene: TRBV2
CDR3nt: TGTGCCAGTTTGTTGACAGGGAGCATGGGCACTGAAGCTTTCTTT
CDR3aa: CASLLTGSMGTEAFF

d_gene: -
abundance: -
j_gene: TRBJ2-7
v_gene: TRBV7-6
CDR3nt: TGTGCCAGCAGCCCTAACATTCCGGGGGAGCAGTACTTC
CDR3aa: CASSPNIPGEQYF

d_gene: -
abundance: -
j_gene: TRBJ2-2
v_gene: TRBV7-6
CDR3nt: TGTGCCAGCAGCTTTTTTTCGGGAAACACCGGGGAGCTGTTTTTT
CDR3aa: CASSFFSGNTGELFF

d_gene: TRBD1
abundance: few
j_gene: TRBJ2-1
v_gene: TRBV4-1
CDR3nt: TGCGCCAGCAGCCAAAGACAGGGCAACAATGAGCAGTTCTTC
CDR3aa: CASSQRQGNNEQFF

d_gene: -
abundance: -
j_gene: TRBJ1-2
v_gene: TRBV29-1
CDR3nt: TGCAGCGTTGAACGGAGGGATGGCTACACCTTC
CDR3aa: CSVERRDGYTF

d_gene: -
abundance: -
j_gene: TRBJ1-2
v_gene: TRBV19
CDR3nt: TGTGCCAGTAGTATAGATGCCGTGGAGGGCTACACCTTC
CDR3aa: CASSIDAVEGYTF

d_gene: -
abundance: -
j_gene: TRBJ2-5
v_gene: TRBV13
CDR3nt: TGTGCCAGCAGCTCTCGGGGGACCCAGTACTTC
CDR3aa: CASSSRGTQYF

d_gene: TRBD1
abundance: -
j_gene: TRBJ1-1
v_gene: TRBV4-3
CDR3nt: TGCGCCAGCAGCCAAGATGTAGGACAGGCGGCTGAAGCTTTCTTT
CDR3aa: CASSQDVGQAAEAFF

d_gene: -
abundance: -
j_gene: TRBJ2-3
v_gene: TRBV7-9
CDR3nt: TGTTCCAGCAGCCACGGGGCAGATACGCAGTATTTT
CDR3aa: CSSSHGADTQYF

d_gene: -
abundance: few
j_gene: TRBJ1-6
v_gene: TRBV6-6
CDR3nt: TGTGCCAGCATCCCCTCAGGGGCCAATAATTCACCCCTCCACTTT
CDR3aa: CASIPSGANNSPLHF

d_gene: TRBD1
abundance: -
j_gene: TRBJ1-5
v_gene: TRBV12-5
CDR3nt: TGTGCTAGTGCTAGCCTCGGACAGGGTGGTCAGCCCCAGCATTTT
CDR3aa: CASASLGQGGQPQHF

d_gene: -
abundance: -
j_gene: TRBJ2-7
v_gene: TRBV19
CDR3nt: TGTGCCAGTAGTATAGGAGGCAGCGCCTACGAGCAGTACTTC
CDR3aa: CASSIGGSAYEQYF

d_gene: TRBD1
abundance: -
j_gene: TRBJ1-2
v_gene: TRBV11-2
CDR3nt: TGTGCCAGCAGCCCCGGGACAGTAAAGCCCGAGAGGGATGGCTACACCTTC
CDR3aa: CASSPGTVKPERDGYTF

d_gene: TRBD1
abundance: -
j_gene: TRBJ1-2
v_gene: TRBV11-2
CDR3nt: TGTGCCAGCAGCCCAGAGGGGGCTGCTAACTATGGCTACACCTTC
CDR3aa: CASSPEGAANYGYTF

d_gene: TRBD1
abundance: -
j_gene: TRBJ1-1
v_gene: TRBV10-2
CDR3nt: TGCGCCAGCAGTGAACACACAGGGGGCACTGAAGCTTTCTTT
CDR3aa: CASSEHTGGTEAFF

d_gene: -
abundance: -
j_gene: TRBJ2-7
v_gene: TRBV6-6
CDR3nt: TGTGCCAGCGGGGCCGGCATTTTCTACGAGCAGTACTTC
CDR3aa: CASGAGIFYEQYF

d_gene: TRBD1
abundance: -
j_gene: TRBJ2-3
v_gene: TRBV9
CDR3nt: TGTGCCAGCAGCCGCACGGGACAGCTCACAGATACGCAGTATTTT
CDR3aa: CASSRTGQLTDTQYF

d_gene: TRBD2
abundance: few
j_gene: TRBJ2-1
v_gene: TRBV5-1
CDR3nt: TGCGCCAGCAGCTTGGGACTAGCGGGCCAGCAGTTCTTC
CDR3aa: CASSLGLAGQQFF

d_gene: -
abundance: few
j_gene: TRBJ2-7
v_gene: TRBV5-8
CDR3nt: TGTGCCAGCAGCTCCACAGGGATCCCCTACGAGCAGTACTTC
CDR3aa: CASSSTGIPYEQYF

d_gene: -
abundance: -
j_gene: TRBJ1-6
v_gene: TRBV7-9
CDR3nt: TGTGCCAGCAGCTTAGCCCAGGGGTATAATTCACCCCTCCACTTT
CDR3aa: CASSLAQGYNSPLHF

d_gene: -
abundance: once
j_gene: TRBJ2-7
v_gene: TRBV7-6
CDR3nt: TGTGCCAGCAGCTTACTCTTCTCGCAGGGGCCGCCCTCTTACGAGCAGTACTTC
CDR3aa: CASSLLFSQGPPSYEQYF

d_gene: TRBD1
abundance: -
j_gene: TRBJ2-7
v_gene: TRBV7-2
CDR3nt: TGTGCCAGCAGCCACTCCACCGGGACAGCGAACGAGCAGTACTTC
CDR3aa: CASSHSTGTANEQYF

d_gene: -
abundance: few
j_gene: TRBJ2-7
v_gene: TRBV9
CDR3nt: TGTGCCAGCAGCGTAGCCCCAGGGGACTACGAGCAGTACTTC
CDR3aa: CASSVAPGDYEQYF

d_gene: TRBD1
abundance: once
j_gene: TRBJ1-5
v_gene: TRBV19
CDR3nt: TGTGCCAGTAGCTTGGGACAGTACAATCAGCCCCAGCATTTT
CDR3aa: CASSLGQYNQPQHF